What follows is one TCR beta chain and its context. Donation came from healthy Caucasian individuals in Russia who were aged about 6 to 100. Trimming removed 4 bases at V and 1 base at J, with 11 bases between. The CDR3 consists of 14 residues. Germline assignment: CDR1 SGHRS and CDR2 YFSETQ. The data were taken from a study of blood T cells in healthy people across ages. It was with a sample-barcoded 5' primer and a J-beta primer mix that a second PCR of about 6 to 12 cycles was run. Each sample provided no less than 3 million CDR3-containing paired-end reads. TCRdb reanalysed the 5' RACE reads using MiXCR and keeps one entry per CDR3 protein. This table has hundreds of thousands of distinct CDR3 sequences, roughly 25% appearing once. In addition, the sample was reused for a study of T cells of mothers and their children.

Sequencing input: blood. The J gene is TRBJ1-1, the V gene TRBV5-1; D not resolved. This clonotype originated in a boy younger than 18 in good health. CDR3 region: CASSPDPRNTEAFF. DNA for the CDR3: TGCGCCAGCAGCCCCGACCCCCGGAACACTGAAGCTTTCTTT. The entire variable domain, with the rest obtained from reference TRBV5-1 and TRBJ1-1, is as follows: KAGVTQTPRYLIKTRGQQVTLSCSPISGHRSVSWYQQTPGQGLQFLFEYFSETQRNKGNFPGRFSGRQFSNSRSEMNVSTLELGDSALYLCASSPDPRNTEAFFGQGTRLTVV.